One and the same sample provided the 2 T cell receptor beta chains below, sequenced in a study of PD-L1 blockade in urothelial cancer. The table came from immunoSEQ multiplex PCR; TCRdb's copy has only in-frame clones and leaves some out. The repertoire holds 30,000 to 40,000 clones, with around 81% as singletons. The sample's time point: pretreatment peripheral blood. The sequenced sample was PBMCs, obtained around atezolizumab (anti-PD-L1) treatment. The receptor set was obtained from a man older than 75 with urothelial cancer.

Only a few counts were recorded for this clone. The CDR3 spells CASSQDTGTNTQYF. The CDR3 region has the DNA TGCGCCAGCAGCCAAGATACAGGGACCAATACGCAGTATTTT. The V and J genes are TRBV4-3 and TRBJ2-3; perhaps TRBD1 as D (6 bases). From germline, CDR1 is LGHNA and CDR2 YSLEER. Trimming took off 0 bases at V and 7 bases at J, with 11 bases between the two ends. CDR3 size: 14 residues.

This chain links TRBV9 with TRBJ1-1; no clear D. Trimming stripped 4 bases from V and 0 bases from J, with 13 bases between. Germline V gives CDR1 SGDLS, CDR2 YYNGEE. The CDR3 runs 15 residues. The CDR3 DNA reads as TGTGCCAGCAGCTTAACCGGACTGATGAACACTGAAGCTTTCTTT. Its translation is CASSLTGLMNTEAFF. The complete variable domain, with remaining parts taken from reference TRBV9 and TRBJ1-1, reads DSGVTQTPKHLITATGQRVTLRCSPRSGDLSVYWYQQSLDQGLQFLIQYYNGEERAKGNILERFSAQQFPDLHSELNLSSLELGDSALYFCASSLTGLMNTEAFFGQGTRLTVV.